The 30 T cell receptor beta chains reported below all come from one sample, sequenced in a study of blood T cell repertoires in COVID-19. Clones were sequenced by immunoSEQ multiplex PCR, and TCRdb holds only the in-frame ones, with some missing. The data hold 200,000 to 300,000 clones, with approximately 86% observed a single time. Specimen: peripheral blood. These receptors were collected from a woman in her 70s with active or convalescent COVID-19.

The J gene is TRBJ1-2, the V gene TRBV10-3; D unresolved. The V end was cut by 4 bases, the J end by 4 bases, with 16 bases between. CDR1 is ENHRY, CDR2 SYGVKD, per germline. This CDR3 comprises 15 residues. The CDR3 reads CAISAGHLGPYGYTF. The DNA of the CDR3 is TGTGCCATCAGTGCAGGCCATCTTGGTCCCTATGGCTACACCTTC.

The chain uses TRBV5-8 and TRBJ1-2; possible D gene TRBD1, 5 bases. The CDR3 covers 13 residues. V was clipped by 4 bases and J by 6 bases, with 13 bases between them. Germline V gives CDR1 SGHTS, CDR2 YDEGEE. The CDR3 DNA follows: TGTGCCAGCAGCCTTAGGGGAGGGCATGGCTACACCTTC. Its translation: CASSLRGGHGYTF.

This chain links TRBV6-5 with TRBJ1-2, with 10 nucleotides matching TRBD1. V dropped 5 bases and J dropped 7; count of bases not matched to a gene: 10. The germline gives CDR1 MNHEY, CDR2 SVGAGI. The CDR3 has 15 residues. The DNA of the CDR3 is TGTGCCAGCAGTCCGGGCGGACAGGGGGTTGGTGGCTACACCTTC. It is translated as CASSPGGQGVGGYTF.

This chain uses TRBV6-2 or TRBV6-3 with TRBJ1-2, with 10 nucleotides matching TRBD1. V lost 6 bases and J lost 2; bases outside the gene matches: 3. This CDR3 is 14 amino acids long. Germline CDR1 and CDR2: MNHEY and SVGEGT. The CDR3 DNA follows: TGTGCCAGCAGCCGGGGACAGGGGAACTATGGCTACACCTTC. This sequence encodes CASSRGQGNYGYTF.

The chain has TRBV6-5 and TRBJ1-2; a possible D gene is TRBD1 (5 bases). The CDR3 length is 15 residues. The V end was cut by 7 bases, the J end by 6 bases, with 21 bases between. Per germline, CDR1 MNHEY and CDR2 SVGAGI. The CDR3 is CASIQGGAKAHGYTF. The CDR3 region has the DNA TGTGCCAGCATCCAGGGAGGGGCAAAGGCCCATGGCTACACCTTC.

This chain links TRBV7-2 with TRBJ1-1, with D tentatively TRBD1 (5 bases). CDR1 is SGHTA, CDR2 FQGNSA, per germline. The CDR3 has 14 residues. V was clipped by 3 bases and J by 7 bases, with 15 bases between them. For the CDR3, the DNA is TGTGCCAGCAGCTTTCCCGGGGGTTTTGTTGAAGCTTTCTTT. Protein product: CASSFPGGFVEAFF.

The CDR3 spells CASARAGNTEAFF. CDR3 in DNA: TGTGCCAGCGCCCGAGCAGGGAACACTGAAGCTTTCTTT. The V gene is TRBV6-5, the J gene TRBJ1-1, with D hard to call. Germline CDR1 reads MNHEY; CDR2 reads SVGAGI. V was trimmed by 8 bases and J by 1 base, leaving 11 bases between them. This CDR3 comprises 13 residues.

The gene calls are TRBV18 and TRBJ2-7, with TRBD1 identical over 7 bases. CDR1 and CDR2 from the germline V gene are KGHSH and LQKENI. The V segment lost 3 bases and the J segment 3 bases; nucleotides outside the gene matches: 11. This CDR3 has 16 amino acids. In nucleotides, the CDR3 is TGTGCCAGCTCACCCATTTCCCCGGGACAGTACTACGAGCAGTACTTC. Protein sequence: CASSPISPGQYYEQYF.

The DNA of the CDR3 is TGCAGCGTTCCCCAGGGGGCTATGTGGTCTGAAGCTTTCTTT. Its translation: CSVPQGAMWSEAFF. The J gene is TRBJ1-1, the V gene TRBV29-1, with 8 nucleotides matching TRBD1. This CDR3 has 14 amino acids. Germline lookup yields CDR1 SQVTM and CDR2 ANQGSEA. With 5 bases clipped from V and 6 bases from J, the junction kept 11 bases outside the gene matches.

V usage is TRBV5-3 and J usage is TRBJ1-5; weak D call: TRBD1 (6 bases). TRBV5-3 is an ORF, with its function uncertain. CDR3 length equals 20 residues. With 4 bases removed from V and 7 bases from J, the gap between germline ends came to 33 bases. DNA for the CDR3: TGTGCCAGAAGCGTTTTAGACAGGCCCTCTAAAATCATCGCTAAGCAGCCCCAGCATTTT. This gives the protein CARSVLDRPSKIIAKQPQHF.

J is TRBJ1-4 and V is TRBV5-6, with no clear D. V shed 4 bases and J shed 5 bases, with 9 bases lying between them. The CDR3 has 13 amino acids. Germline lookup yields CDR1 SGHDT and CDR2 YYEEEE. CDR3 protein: CASSVYSNEKLFF. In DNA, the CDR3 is TGTGCCAGCAGCGTATACAGCAATGAAAAACTGTTTTTT.

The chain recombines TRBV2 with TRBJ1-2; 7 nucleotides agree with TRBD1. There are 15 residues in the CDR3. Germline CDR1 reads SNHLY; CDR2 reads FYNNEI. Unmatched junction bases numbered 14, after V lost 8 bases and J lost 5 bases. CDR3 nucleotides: TGTGCCAGCCCCCGGGACAGTGGTTCCAGATATGGCTACACCTTC. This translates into CASPRDSGSRYGYTF.

The DNA of the CDR3 is TGTGCCAGCAGCCAAGACCCTGCACTTAGGGGTAACACTGAAGCTTTCTTT. Encoded protein: CASSQDPALRGNTEAFF. The chain is built from TRBV3-1 (or the pseudogene TRBV3-2) and TRBJ1-1; D is perhaps TRBD1 (5 bases). There are 17 residues in the CDR3. In germline, CDR1 is LGHDT, CDR2 YNNKEL (reference sequence). V was pared by 0 bases and J by 2 bases, with 16 bases between.

CDR3 coding DNA: TGTGCCAGCAGTTCCCTGACACTGAACACTGAAGCTTTCTTT. Encoded protein: CASSSLTLNTEAFF. The chain is built from TRBV27 and TRBJ1-1; unclear D gene. The germline gives CDR1 MNHEY, CDR2 SMNVEV (reference sequence). V was pared by 4 bases and J by 0 bases, with 9 bases between. This CDR3 is built from 14 residues.

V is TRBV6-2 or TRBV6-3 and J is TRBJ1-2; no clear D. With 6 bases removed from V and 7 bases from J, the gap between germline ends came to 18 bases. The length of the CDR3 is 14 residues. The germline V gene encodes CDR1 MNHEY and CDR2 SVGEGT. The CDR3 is CASSPGIGGGGYTF. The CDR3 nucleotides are TGTGCCAGCAGCCCTGGAATAGGAGGTGGTGGCTACACCTTC.

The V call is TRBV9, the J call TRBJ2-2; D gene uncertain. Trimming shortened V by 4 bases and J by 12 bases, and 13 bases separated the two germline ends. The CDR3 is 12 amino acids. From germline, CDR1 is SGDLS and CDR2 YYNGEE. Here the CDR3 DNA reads TGTGCCAGCAGCCCGAGGAACCGGCAGCTGTTTTTT. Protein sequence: CASSPRNRQLFF.

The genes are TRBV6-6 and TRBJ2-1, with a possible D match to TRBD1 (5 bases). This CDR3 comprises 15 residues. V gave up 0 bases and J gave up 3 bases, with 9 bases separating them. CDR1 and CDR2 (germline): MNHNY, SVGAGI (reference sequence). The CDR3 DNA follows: TGTGCCAGCAGTTACTCAGGACAAAACTACAATGAGCAGTTCTTC. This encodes CASSYSGQNYNEQFF.

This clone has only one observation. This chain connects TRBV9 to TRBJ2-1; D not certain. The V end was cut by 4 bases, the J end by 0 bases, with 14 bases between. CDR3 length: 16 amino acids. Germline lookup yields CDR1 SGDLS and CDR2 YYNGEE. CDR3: CASSSRSLSSYNEQFF. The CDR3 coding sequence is TGTGCCAGCAGCTCTCGGTCCTTAAGCTCCTACAATGAGCAGTTCTTC. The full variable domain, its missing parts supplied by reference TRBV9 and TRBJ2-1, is DSGVTQTPKHLITATGQRVTLRCSPRSGDLSVYWYQQSLDQGLQFLIQYYNGEERAKGNILERFSAQQFPDLHSELNLSSLELGDSALYFCASSSRSLSSYNEQFFGPGTRLTVL.

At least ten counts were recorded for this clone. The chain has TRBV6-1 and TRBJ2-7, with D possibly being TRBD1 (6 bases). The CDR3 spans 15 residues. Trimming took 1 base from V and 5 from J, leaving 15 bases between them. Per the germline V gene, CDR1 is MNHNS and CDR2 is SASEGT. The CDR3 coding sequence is TGTGCCAGCAGTGAAGTCAACCCGGGACAAAACGAGCAGTACTTC. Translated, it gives CASSEVNPGQNEQYF.

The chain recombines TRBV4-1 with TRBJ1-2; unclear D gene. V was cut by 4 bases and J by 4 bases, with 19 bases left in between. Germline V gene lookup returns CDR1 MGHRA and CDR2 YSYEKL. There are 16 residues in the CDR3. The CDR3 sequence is CASSPVGPDRIYGYTF. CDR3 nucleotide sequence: TGCGCCAGCAGCCCCGTTGGGCCGGATCGGATCTATGGCTACACCTTC.

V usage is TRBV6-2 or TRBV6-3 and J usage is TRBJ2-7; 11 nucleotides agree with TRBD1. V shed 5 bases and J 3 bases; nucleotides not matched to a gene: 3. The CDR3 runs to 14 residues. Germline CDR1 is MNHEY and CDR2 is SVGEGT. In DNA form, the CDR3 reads TGTGCCAGCAGTAGGGGACAGGGGGTCTACGAGCAGTACTTC. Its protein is CASSRGQGVYEQYF.

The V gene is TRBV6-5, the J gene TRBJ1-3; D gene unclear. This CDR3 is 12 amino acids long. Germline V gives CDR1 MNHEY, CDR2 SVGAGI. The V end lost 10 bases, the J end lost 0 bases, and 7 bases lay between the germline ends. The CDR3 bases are TGTGCCACCTTTAGCTCTGGAAACACCATATATTTT. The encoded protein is CATFSSGNTIYF.

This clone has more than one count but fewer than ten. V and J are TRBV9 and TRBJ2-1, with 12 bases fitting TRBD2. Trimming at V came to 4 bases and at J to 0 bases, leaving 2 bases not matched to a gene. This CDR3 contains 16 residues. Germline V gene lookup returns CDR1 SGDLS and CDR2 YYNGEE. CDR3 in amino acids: CASSRLAGDSYNEQFF. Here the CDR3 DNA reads TGTGCCAGCAGCCGACTAGCGGGGGACTCCTACAATGAGCAGTTCTTC.

CDR3: CASSQDRAGGSQAYEQYF. The CDR3 DNA follows: TGCGCCAGCAGCCAAGATAGAGCGGGGGGGTCGCAAGCCTACGAGCAGTACTTC. The chain combines TRBV4-1 with TRBJ2-7, with 10 positions matching TRBD2. The CDR3 consists of 18 residues. The V and J ends lost 0 bases and 2 bases, in that order; junction bases with no gene match: 10. Looked up from germline, CDR1 is MGHRA and CDR2 is YSYEKL.

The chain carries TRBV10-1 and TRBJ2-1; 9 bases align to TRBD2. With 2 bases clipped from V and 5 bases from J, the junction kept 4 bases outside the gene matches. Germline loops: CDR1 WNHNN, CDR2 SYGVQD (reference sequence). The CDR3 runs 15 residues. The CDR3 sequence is CASSETAGGNNEQFF. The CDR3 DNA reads TGCGCCAGCAGTGAGACCGCGGGGGGGAACAATGAGCAGTTCTTC.

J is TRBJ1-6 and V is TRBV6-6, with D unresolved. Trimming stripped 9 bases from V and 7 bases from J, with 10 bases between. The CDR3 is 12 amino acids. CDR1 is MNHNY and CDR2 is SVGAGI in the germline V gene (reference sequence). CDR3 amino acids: CASSGTNSPLHF. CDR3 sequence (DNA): TGTGCCAGTTCCGGTACGAATTCACCCCTCCACTTT.

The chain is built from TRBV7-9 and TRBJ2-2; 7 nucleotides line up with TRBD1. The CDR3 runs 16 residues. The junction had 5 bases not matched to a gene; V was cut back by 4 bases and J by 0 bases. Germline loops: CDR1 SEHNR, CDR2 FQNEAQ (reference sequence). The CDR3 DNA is TGTGCCAGCAGCTCTGGACAGGTCGCGAACACCGGGGAGCTGTTTTTT. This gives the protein CASSSGQVANTGELFF.

The DNA of the CDR3 is TGTGCCAGCAGCTTGGGGAACAGGCTGGAGACCCAGTACTTC. Amino acid sequence: CASSLGNRLETQYF. This chain connects TRBV5-4 to TRBJ2-5; perhaps TRBD1 as D (5 bases). CDR1 and CDR2 from the germline V gene are SGHNT and YYREEE (reference sequence). V gave up 0 bases and J gave up 5 bases, with 11 bases separating them. The CDR3 spans 14 residues. Looking up the rest from reference TRBV5-4 and TRBJ2-5 gives the full variable domain: ETGVTQSPTHLIKTRGQQVTLRCSSQSGHNTVSWYQQALGQGPQFIFQYYREEENGRGNFPPRFSGLQFPNYSSELNVNALELDDSALYLCASSLGNRLETQYFGPGTRLLVL.

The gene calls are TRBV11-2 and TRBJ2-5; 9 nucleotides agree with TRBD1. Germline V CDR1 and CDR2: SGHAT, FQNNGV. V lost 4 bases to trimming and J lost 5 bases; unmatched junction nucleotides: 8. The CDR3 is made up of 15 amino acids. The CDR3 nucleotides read TGTGCCAGCAGCTCATCCGGGACAGGGAGCGAGACCCAGTACTTC. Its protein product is CASSSSGTGSETQYF.

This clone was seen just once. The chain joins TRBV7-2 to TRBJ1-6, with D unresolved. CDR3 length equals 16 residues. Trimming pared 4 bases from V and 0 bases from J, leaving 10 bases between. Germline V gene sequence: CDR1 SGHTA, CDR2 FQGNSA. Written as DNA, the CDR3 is TGTGCCAGCAGCTCCGACTGGAGCTCCTATAATTCACCCCTCCACTTT. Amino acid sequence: CASSSDWSSYNSPLHF.